The clone carrying this T cell receptor beta chain was detected ten times or more. The CDR3 totals 15 residues. CDR1 SGHNT and CDR2 YYREEE come from the germline V gene (reference sequence). The J segment lost 9 bases and the V segment lost 1 base, leaving 7 bases of the junction unmatched. The data are from a study of human T cells and chemical hapten exposure. The time point is: healthy volunteer bleed at 2 weeks. Unfractionated whole blood was the source of the extracted total RNA. The study's library attached unique molecular identifiers to single cDNA molecules. TCRdb redid the calling of the RACE reads with MiXCR, one entry per CDR3 protein. Seen here are 100,000 to 150,000 distinct CDR3 sequences, roughly 9.5% observed once, and the top ten hold under 2%.

The sample taken for sequencing was whole blood. The chain employs TRBV5-4 and TRBJ1-6, with 7 bases identical to TRBD1. This sequence was found in a male donor in good health. Some clones in this sample may be carry-over from other donors' samples. The DNA of the CDR3 is TGTGCCAGCAGCTTGCGAACGACAGGGTCTTCACCCCTCCACTTT. Translation gives CASSLRTTGSSPLHF.